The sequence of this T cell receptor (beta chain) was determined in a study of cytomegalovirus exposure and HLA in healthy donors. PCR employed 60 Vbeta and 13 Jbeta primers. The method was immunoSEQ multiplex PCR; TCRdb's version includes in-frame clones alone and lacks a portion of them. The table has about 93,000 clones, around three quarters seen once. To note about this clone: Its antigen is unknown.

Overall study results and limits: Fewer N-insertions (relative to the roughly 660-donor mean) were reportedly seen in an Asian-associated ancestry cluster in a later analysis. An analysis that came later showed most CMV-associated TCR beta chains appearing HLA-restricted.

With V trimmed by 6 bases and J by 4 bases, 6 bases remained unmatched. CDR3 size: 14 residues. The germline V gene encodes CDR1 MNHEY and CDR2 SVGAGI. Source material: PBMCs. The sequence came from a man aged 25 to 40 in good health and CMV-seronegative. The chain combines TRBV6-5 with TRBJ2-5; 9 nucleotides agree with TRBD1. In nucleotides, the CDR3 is TGTGCCAGCAGCTCGGGACAGGGTCGAGAGACCCAGTACTTC. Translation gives CASSSGQGRETQYF.